This T cell receptor (beta chain) was sequenced in a study of T cell responses to AZD1222 COVID-19 vaccine. Study results and limitations: Spike was spanned by vaccine-associated CD4 TCRs, with dominance at 160-218 and 743-854.

Some clones are missing from TCRdb's copy, which holds only in-frame ones; the method was immunoSEQ multiplex PCR. Among tens of thousands of clones listed, about three quarters were seen once. As concerns this clone: What it binds is not known.

This CDR3 has 14 residues. V was pared by 4 bases and J by 2 bases, with 9 bases between. Germline V gene data show CDR1 as MNHEY and CDR2 as SVGAGI. Sequenced material: peripheral blood, taken 28 days after the second dose of the MenACWY control vaccine. This receptor was taken from an adult who received the MenACWY meningococcal vaccine as a control. The V gene is TRBV6-5, the J gene TRBJ1-3, with D hard to call. The CDR3 loop is CASSSRRTGNTIYF. As DNA, the CDR3 is TGTGCCAGCAGTTCTCGACGCACTGGAAACACCATATATTTT.